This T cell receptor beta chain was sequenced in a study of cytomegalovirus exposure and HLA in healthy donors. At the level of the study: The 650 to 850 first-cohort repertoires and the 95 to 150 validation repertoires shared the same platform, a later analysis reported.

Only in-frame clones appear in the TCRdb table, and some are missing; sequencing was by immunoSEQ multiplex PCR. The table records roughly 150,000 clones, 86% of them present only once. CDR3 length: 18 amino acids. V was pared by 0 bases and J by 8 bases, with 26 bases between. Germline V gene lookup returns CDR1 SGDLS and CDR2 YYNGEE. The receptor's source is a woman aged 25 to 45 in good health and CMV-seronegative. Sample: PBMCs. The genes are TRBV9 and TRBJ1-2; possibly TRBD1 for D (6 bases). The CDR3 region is CASSVATGAEGGGRGYTF. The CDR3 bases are TGTGCCAGCAGCGTAGCTACTGGGGCGGAAGGTGGGGGGCGAGGCTACACCTTC.